The rows below give T cell receptor beta chains drawn from one sample of a study of beta chain features in type 1 diabetes. Sequencing used immunoSEQ multiplex PCR; TCRdb keeps in-frame clones, though not all of them. The table has some 700,000 clones, over 10% seen once. The sequencing sample was made of naive CD4+ T cells from blood. These receptors came from a man younger than 35 with type 1 diabetes. The CDR3 runs from the conserved cysteine through the conserved F or W. D genes are given only for firm matches. Clone size is not always given. Where it is, it says once, few, many or a class for expanded clones.

size | J | V | D | CDR3 | DNA
. | TRBJ2-5 | TRBV5-1 | . | CASSLGRGLGETQYF | TGCGCCAGCAGCTTGGGACGGGGATTAGGGGAGACCCAGTACTTC
. | TRBJ1-1 | TRBV19 | . | CAGRDLGSTEAFF | TGTGCCGGAAGGGACCTCGGGAGCACTGAAGCTTTCTTT
. | TRBJ1-6 | TRBV27 | . | CASSLRSRQVENSPLHF | TGTGCCAGCAGTCTCCGATCGAGGCAGGTGGAAAATTCACCCCTCCACTTT
few | TRBJ2-7 | TRBV27 | . | CASSPLADPYEQYF | TGTGCCAGCAGTCCCTTGGCCGATCCCTACGAGCAGTACTTC
. | TRBJ1-3 | TRBV7-8 | TRBD1 | CASSLALDRAYGNTIYF | TGTGCCAGCAGCTTAGCGTTGGACAGGGCGTATGGAAACACCATATATTTT
. | TRBJ1-5 | TRBV9 | TRBD1 | CASSLGTGDSNQPQHF | TGTGCCAGCAGCCTTGGGACAGGGGATAGCAATCAGCCCCAGCATTTT
few | TRBJ1-1 | TRBV5-6 | TRBD1 | CASSHGQGADTEAFF | TGTGCCAGCAGCCATGGACAGGGGGCTGACACTGAAGCTTTCTTT
. | TRBJ2-2 | TRBV13 | TRBD2 | CASSTRRPGTSGGSNTGELFF | TGTGCCAGCAGCACGCGTCGACCCGGGACTAGCGGGGGGTCCAACACCGGGGAGCTGTTTTTT
few | TRBJ2-7 | TRBV5-1 | TRBD1 | CASSFSTGGSYEQYF | TGCGCCAGCAGCTTTTCGACAGGGGGATCATACGAGCAGTACTTC
. | TRBJ2-3 | TRBV6-6 | . | CASSYGRTQGDTQYF | TGTGCCAGCAGTTACGGGCGGACCCAAGGGGATACGCAGTATTTT
. | TRBJ2-1 | TRBV12-5 | . | CASGGRAPVYNEQFF | TGTGCTAGTGGCGGCAGGGCCCCGGTCTACAATGAGCAGTTCTTC
. | TRBJ1-4 | TRBV30 | . | CAWSRLGVNEKLFF | TGTGCCTGGAGTCGTTTAGGAGTTAATGAAAAACTGTTTTTT
few | TRBJ1-1 | TRBV30 | . | CAWRFGTMVDTEAFF | TGTGCCTGGAGGTTCGGGACGATGGTCGACACTGAAGCTTTCTTT
few | TRBJ2-1 | TRBV20-1 | . | CSASHSSEQFF | TGCAGTGCTAGCCACTCCAGTGAGCAGTTCTTC
. | TRBJ1-2 | TRBV7-2 | TRBD1 | CASSLAPQGYGYTF | TGTGCCAGCAGCTTAGCCCCACAGGGGTATGGCTACACCTTC
few | TRBJ1-4 | TRBV19 | . | CASSLPGGLKDEKLFF | TGTGCCAGTAGTCTTCCGGGAGGCCTTAAGGATGAAAAACTGTTTTTT
few | TRBJ1-5 | TRBV4-2 | TRBD1 | CASSQLDRGEPQHF | TGTGCCAGCAGCCAACTAGACAGGGGAGAGCCCCAGCATTTT
. | TRBJ2-7 | TRBV6-5 | . | CASSLGQEGYEQYF | TGTGCCAGCAGCCTCGGGCAGGAGGGCTACGAGCAGTACTTC
. | TRBJ1-5 | TRBV6-4 | TRBD1 | CASSGQGGPQHF | TGTGCCAGCAGCGGCCAGGGGGGGCCCCAGCATTTT
. | TRBJ2-7 | TRBV2 | . | CASSVQSYEQYF | TGTGCCAGCAGTGTCCAGAGCTACGAGCAGTACTTC
. | TRBJ2-3 | TRBV29-1 | . | CSVEEFSRGGNTDTQYF | TGCAGCGTTGAAGAATTCTCGCGGGGAGGCAACACAGATACGCAGTATTTT
. | TRBJ2-5 | TRBV30 | TRBD1 | CAWNRGPVQETQYF | TGTGCCTGGAACAGGGGCCCGGTCCAAGAGACCCAGTACTTC
. | TRBJ1-4 | TRBV6-1 | . | CASRGGFNEKLFF | TGTGCCAGCAGGGGGGGATTTAATGAAAAACTGTTTTTT
few | TRBJ1-6 | TRBV25-1 | . | CASTAGGTLNSPLHF | TGTGCCAGCACCGCAGGAGGGACCCTTAATTCACCCCTCCACTTT
. | TRBJ1-1 | TRBV4-1 | TRBD1 | CASSHTVQGDTEAFF | TGCGCCAGCAGCCATACGGTTCAGGGGGACACTGAAGCTTTCTTT
. | TRBJ1-2 | TRBV25-1 | TRBD1 | CASSGDRGQGYGYTF | TGTGCCAGCAGTGGGGACAGGGGGCAGGGCTATGGCTACACCTTC
few | TRBJ2-4 | TRBV7-9 | . | CASSLETQVQYF | TGTGCCAGCAGCTTAGAGACACAAGTTCAGTACTTC
few | TRBJ2-3 | TRBV30 | . | CAWSVQTSGTDTQYF | TGTGCCTGGAGTGTCCAGACCTCAGGGACAGATACGCAGTATTTT
. | TRBJ2-3 | TRBV27 | . | CASTLASSTDTQYF | TGTGCCAGCACCTTGGCTAGTAGCACAGATACGCAGTATTTT
few | TRBJ2-6 | TRBV4-2 | . | CASSPLDWRGTSNPGANVLTF | TGTGCCAGCAGCCCCCTGGATTGGCGGGGGACAAGCAATCCGGGGGCCAACGTCCTGACTTTC
. | TRBJ1-3 | TRBV6-5 | . | CAMQLSSGNTIYF | TGTGCCATGCAGTTAAGCTCTGGAAACACCATATATTTT
few | TRBJ1-1 | TRBV10-3 | . | CAISALGQQTEAFF | TGTGCCATCAGTGCGTTAGGGCAGCAAACTGAAGCTTTCTTT
. | TRBJ2-1 | TRBV4-1 | TRBD2 | CASSQDGTSSGNEQFF | TGCGCCAGCAGCCAAGACGGGACTAGCAGCGGCAATGAGCAGTTCTTC
. | TRBJ2-3 | TRBV19 | . | CASRRQGRSTDTQYF | TGTGCCAGTAGGCGTCAGGGGAGAAGCACAGATACGCAGTATTTT
few | TRBJ2-2 | TRBV7-2 | TRBD2 | CASSPTGLVWVVAGELFF | TGTGCCAGCAGCCCTACGGGACTAGTTTGGGTCGTCGCCGGGGAGCTGTTTTTT